This T cell receptor beta chain is drawn from a study of CD8+CD57+ T cells in acquired aplastic anemia. Study in general: Mean DNA quantity obtained from sorted CD4+ and CD8+ cells was approximately 3 ug. In CD4+ cells, healthy donors produced an average of about 10.8 million reads. General observations from the study: Researchers reported that CD8+ Simpson's diversity was not significantly different in patients versus controls. Shared by patients and controls, approximately 28 CD8+ CDR3s were abundant in patients.

The study profiled TCR beta VDJ and CDR3 using genomic DNA as template. TCRdb ran MiXCR on the reads and lists one entry per CDR3 protein. The sample lists 100,000 to 130,000 distinct CDR3 sequences, 50% to 65% occurring once. This clonotype showed up many times. What it recognizes is unknown. Trimming removed 4 bases from V and 2 bases from J; junction bases left unmatched: 3. This CDR3 region has 15 residues. Germline V gene lookup returns CDR1 SNHLY and CDR2 FYNNEI. This clonotype was sampled from a human donor in good health, serving as a control. The V and J genes are TRBV2 and TRBJ2-1; 9 nucleotides line up with TRBD2. The specimen was sorted CD4+, CD8+, or CD8+CD57+ T cells (not recorded which) from PBMCs. This CDR3 is CASSGASGAYNEQFF. Here the CDR3 DNA reads TGTGCCAGCAGTGGGGCTAGCGGGGCCTACAATGAGCAGTTCTTC.